Below are 26 T cell receptor beta chains sequenced from a single sample in a study of tissue T cells after allogeneic stem cell transplantation. Some clones are missing from TCRdb's copy, which holds only in-frame ones; the method was immunoSEQ multiplex PCR. The sample consists of several thousand clones, 65% to 85% of them appearing once. The specimen comprised skin, sampled at autopsy. These TCRs come from a male patient older than 55 with steroid-refractory graft-versus-host disease after an allogeneic stem cell transplant. Some T cells may be supplied by the graft donor.

J is TRBJ2-3 and V is TRBV5-1; TRBD2 aligns across 10 bases. The CDR3 totals 15 residues. The V gene's germline CDR1 is SGHRS and CDR2 YFSETQ. V lost 4 bases to trimming and J lost 4 bases; unmatched junction nucleotides: 6. The CDR3 protein is CASSVSGGFSDTQYF. In DNA form, the CDR3 reads TGCGCCAGCAGCGTTAGCGGGGGGTTCTCAGATACGCAGTATTTT.

V usage is TRBV7-2 and J usage is TRBJ1-5; no clear D gene. Trimming took off 1 base at V and 4 bases at J, with 5 bases between the two ends. Germline CDR1 and CDR2: SGHTA and FQGNSA. The CDR3 totals 13 residues. The CDR3 spells CASSLVTNQPQHF. CDR3 nucleotides: TGTGCCAGCAGCTTAGTCACAAATCAGCCCCAGCATTTT. The variable domain in full, completed from reference TRBV7-2 and TRBJ1-5, reads GAGVSQSPSNKVTEKGKDVELRCDPISGHTALYWYRQSLGQGLEFLIYFQGNSAPDKSGLPSDRFSAERTGGSVSTLTIQRTQQEDSAVYLCASSLVTNQPQHFGDGTRLSIL.

V and J are TRBV7-9 and TRBJ2-5; possibly TRBD2 for D (6 bases). The CDR3 sequence is 15 residues long. Trimming shortened V by 2 bases and J by 0 bases, and 10 bases separated the two germline ends. Germline loops: CDR1 SEHNR, CDR2 FQNEAQ (reference sequence). CDR3 residues: CASSLMGGNQETQYF. CDR3 bases: TGTGCCAGCAGCTTAATGGGGGGAAACCAAGAGACCCAGTACTTC.

This chain links TRBV30 with TRBJ2-7, with a tentative D call TRBD1 (6 bases). The CDR3 has 11 amino acids. Trimming took off 1 base at V and 6 bases at J, with 7 bases between the two ends. Germline assignment: CDR1 GTSNPN and CDR2 SVGIG (reference sequence). The CDR3 sequence: CAWSGGGEQYF. The CDR3 DNA reads as TGTGCCTGGAGTGGAGGGGGCGAGCAGTACTTC.

This chain connects TRBV19 to TRBJ1-2; 9 nucleotides align to TRBD1. The junction had 12 bases not matched to a gene; V was cut back by 5 bases and J by 5 bases. This CDR3 has 16 amino acids. Germline-derived CDR1 and CDR2 are LNHDA and SQIVND (reference sequence). The CDR3 nucleotides are TGTGCCAGTAGTTTCGAAATCGGCGGACAGGGGTATGGCTACACCTTC. Translation: CASSFEIGGQGYGYTF.

This clone has a handful of counts. This chain joins TRBV28 and TRBJ2-7; the D gene is possibly TRBD1 (5 bases). Germline-derived CDR1 and CDR2 are MDHEN and SYDVKM. Trimming took off 6 bases at V and 3 bases at J, with 12 bases between the two ends. The CDR3 sequence is 13 residues long. CDR3 sequence: CASRETVVYEQYF. Written as DNA, the CDR3 is TGTGCCAGCAGGGAGACAGTTGTCTACGAGCAGTACTTC.

The rearrangement uses TRBV30 and TRBJ2-3; D perhaps matches TRBD2 (7 bases). The CDR3 consists of 15 residues. The germline V gene encodes CDR1 GTSNPN and CDR2 SVGIG (reference sequence). Trimming took off 0 bases at V and 5 bases at J, with 15 bases between the two ends. CDR3 DNA: TGTGCCTGGAGTGTACTGGGGGGGGCGGGAGATACGCAGTATTTT. It specifies CAWSVLGGAGDTQYF.

This chain joins TRBV20-1 and TRBJ2-5, with TRBD2 matching 15 bases. The CDR3 loop spans 15 amino acids. V lost 5 bases to trimming and J lost 5 bases; unmatched junction nucleotides: 6. Looked up from germline, CDR1 is DFQATT and CDR2 is SNEGSKA (reference sequence). CDR3 in DNA: TGCAGTGCTCGTGGACTAGCGGGGGGGCGGGAGACCCAGTACTTC. This sequence encodes CSARGLAGGRETQYF.

This chain joins TRBV14 and TRBJ1-6; D may be TRBD1 (5 bases). Trimming pared 3 bases from V and 10 bases from J, leaving 7 bases between. The CDR3 sequence is 12 residues long. CDR1 and CDR2 (germline): SGHDN, FVKESK. CDR3: CASSHNRSPLHF. CDR3 bases: TGTGCCAGCAGCCATAACAGGTCACCCCTCCACTTT.

This clone is classed as medium-sized. The chain uses TRBV4-1 and TRBJ2-1; D unclear. From germline, CDR1 is MGHRA and CDR2 YSYEKL. V lost 4 bases and J 13 bases, leaving 17 bases between the germline ends. The CDR3 consists of 13 residues. Here the CDR3 DNA reads TGCGCCAGCAGCCCCTCATACACCCTACATCAGTTCTTC. Translating gives CASSPSYTLHQFF.

This chain connects TRBV28 to TRBJ2-3; D is possibly TRBD1 (6 bases). Germline V lookup: CDR1 MDHEN, CDR2 SYDVKM. Trimming took 2 bases from V and 3 from J, leaving 12 bases between them. There are 15 residues in the CDR3. The CDR3 loop reads CASSLNRESTDTQYF. As DNA, the CDR3 is TGTGCCAGCAGTTTAAACAGGGAGAGTACAGATACGCAGTATTTT. The full variable domain, with the rest looked up from reference TRBV28 and TRBJ2-3, is DVKVTQSSRYLVKRTGEKVFLECVQDMDHENMFWYRQDPGLGLRLIYFSYDVKMKEKGDIPEGYSVSREKKERFSLILESASTNQTSMYLCASSLNRESTDTQYFGPGTRLTVL.

A single count supports this clone. The J gene is TRBJ2-1, the V gene TRBV5-6; D not resolved. The CDR3 has 13 amino acids. Trimming left V 1 base short and J 5 bases short, with 7 bases between. The germline CDR1 and CDR2 sequences are SGHDT and YYEEEE. CDR3 DNA sequence: TGTGCCAGCAGCTTGTGGGTAGACAATGAGCAGTTCTTC. Translation gives CASSLWVDNEQFF.

The genes are TRBV5-6 and TRBJ2-7; 7 positions agree with TRBD2. Germline CDR1 SGHDT, CDR2 YYEEEE. The CDR3 extends over 16 amino acids. J was trimmed by 3 bases and V by 3 bases; bases with no gene match: 12. The CDR3 DNA sequence: TGTGCCAGCAGCTGGGGGGGGTTGGTCCCCAACTACGAGCAGTACTTC. Protein sequence: CASSWGGLVPNYEQYF.

This chain joins TRBV25-1 and TRBJ1-4; D is perhaps TRBD1 (5 bases). There are 15 residues in the CDR3. V dropped 3 bases and J dropped 1 base, with 9 bases sitting between them. Germline V lookup: CDR1 MGHDK, CDR2 SYGVNS. The CDR3 is CASSDPGVTNEKLFF. The CDR3 DNA is TGTGCCAGCAGTGATCCGGGGGTAACTAATGAAAAACTGTTTTTT.

The CDR3 loop reads CASRTGKNIQYF. CDR3 nucleotides: TGTGCCAGCAGGACAGGGAAAAACATTCAGTACTTC. The V gene is TRBV27, the J gene TRBJ2-4, with 7 nucleotides matching TRBD1. In germline, CDR1 is MNHEY, CDR2 SMNVEV (reference sequence). The V segment lost 6 bases and the J segment 4 bases; nucleotides outside the gene matches: 0. This CDR3 has 12 amino acids.

Written as DNA, the CDR3 is TGTGCCAGCAGTTTATGGGTGCTAGCGGGGGGCCCCGGGGAGCTGTTTTTT. Its protein product is CASSLWVLAGGPGELFF. V usage is TRBV28 and J usage is TRBJ2-2, with 11 bases lining up with TRBD2. This CDR3 spans 17 amino acids. J lost 6 bases, V lost 0 bases, and 6 bases had no gene match. The germline V gene encodes CDR1 MDHEN and CDR2 SYDVKM.

This chain uses TRBV4-2 with TRBJ2-7; weak D call: TRBD2 (5 bases). The V end was cut by 0 bases, the J end by 3 bases, with 12 bases between. This CDR3 has 15 amino acids. From germline, CDR1 is LGHNA and CDR2 YNFKEQ. CDR3 sequence: CASSQDLRTDYEQYF. The CDR3 bases are TGTGCCAGCAGCCAAGATTTGCGGACTGACTACGAGCAGTACTTC.

Only one count was recorded for this clone. The chain combines TRBV7-9 with TRBJ1-2; D is unclear. The CDR3 runs to 13 residues. V lost 1 base and J lost 5, with 8 bases in between. Germline lookup yields CDR1 SEHNR and CDR2 FQNEAQ (reference sequence). CDR3 nucleotide sequence: TGTGCCAGCAGCTTAGAACAGTATTATGGCTACACCTTC. Encoded protein: CASSLEQYYGYTF. Based on the CDR3 plus reference TRBV7-9 and TRBJ1-2, the full variable domain is DTGVSQNPRHKITKRGQNVTFRCDPISEHNRLYWYRQTLGQGPEFLTYFQNEAQLEKSRLLSDRFSAERPKGSFSTLEIQRTEQGDSAMYLCASSLEQYYGYTFGSGTRLTVV.

J is TRBJ1-5 and V is TRBV24-1, with D uncertain. Germline V lookup: CDR1 KGHDR, CDR2 SFDVKD. The CDR3 covers 13 residues. V was trimmed by 7 bases and J by 2 bases, leaving 8 bases between them. The DNA of the CDR3 is TGTGCCACCAGCGAACCGGGCAATCAGCCCCAGCATTTT. This gives the protein CATSEPGNQPQHF.

The chain recombines TRBV11-1 with TRBJ2-7; tentative D call: TRBD1 (7 bases). Trimming pared 3 bases from V and 3 bases from J, leaving 12 bases between. The CDR3 is made up of 14 amino acids. Germline V gives CDR1 SGHAT, CDR2 FQDESV (reference sequence). CDR3 region: CASSLRDSYYEQYF. The CDR3 region has the DNA TGTGCCAGCAGCTTGCGGGACAGCTACTACGAGCAGTACTTC.

This clone was found a few times. CDR3 in amino acids: CASSWTDKNTEAFF. The CDR3, as DNA: TGTGCCAGCAGTTGGACAGACAAGAACACTGAAGCTTTCTTT. The chain is built from TRBV11-1 and TRBJ1-1; tentative D call: TRBD1 (6 bases). The CDR3 is made up of 14 amino acids. The V gene lost 6 bases and the J gene lost 1 base, with 12 bases spanning the gap. Germline lookup yields CDR1 SGHAT and CDR2 FQDESV (reference sequence).

The chain joins TRBV27 to TRBJ2-7; no definite D call. Germline values: CDR1 MNHEY, CDR2 SMNVEV (reference sequence). V was shortened by 9 bases and J by 0 bases, with 9 bases between the two germline ends. The CDR3 is made up of 12 amino acids. DNA for the CDR3: TGTGCCAGTTCCGGGTCCTCCTACGAGCAGTACTTC. This gives the protein CASSGSSYEQYF.

This clone appeared a few times. The chain employs TRBV28 and TRBJ1-2, with D hard to call. The CDR3 consists of 12 residues. V gave up 7 bases and J gave up 7 bases, with 13 bases separating them. CDR1 and CDR2 (germline): MDHEN, SYDVKM. CDR3 protein: CASTHGGRGYTF. In DNA, the CDR3 is TGTGCCAGCACTCACGGAGGACGTGGCTACACCTTC.

This clone was seen a few times. This rearrangement joins TRBV28 to TRBJ1-1; 7 bases match TRBD1. Germline loops: CDR1 MDHEN, CDR2 SYDVKM. The CDR3 length is 13 residues. V dropped 4 bases and J dropped 1; count of bases not matched to a gene: 0. Here the CDR3 reads CASSSGGNTEAFF. DNA for the CDR3: TGTGCCAGCAGTTCAGGGGGGAACACTGAAGCTTTCTTT.

A few counts support this clone. The chain couples TRBV7-9 to TRBJ2-6, with D hard to call. The V end was cut by 1 base, the J end by 2 bases, with 6 bases between. Looked up from germline, CDR1 is SEHNR and CDR2 is FQNEAQ (reference sequence). The CDR3 is 15 residues long. CDR3 sequence reads: CASSLVGTGANVLTF. Here the CDR3 DNA reads TGTGCCAGCAGCTTAGTGGGGACTGGGGCCAACGTCCTGACTTTC.

V and J are TRBV14 and TRBJ1-1; D is possibly TRBD1 (5 bases). V lost 3 bases, J lost 0 bases, and 11 bases lay in between. CDR3 size: 15 residues. Germline V CDR1 and CDR2: SGHDN, FVKESK. The CDR3 DNA is TGTGCCAGCAGCCACCCGGGGGGGATGAACACTGAAGCTTTCTTT. This gives the protein CASSHPGGMNTEAFF. Filled out from reference TRBV14 and TRBJ1-1, the complete variable domain reads EAGVTQFPSHSVIEKGQTVTLRCDPISGHDNLYWYRRVMGKEIKFLLHFVKESKQDESGMPNNRFLAERTGGTYSTLKVQPAELEDSGVYFCASSHPGGMNTEAFFGQGTRLTVV.